This record looks at one TCR beta chain sequence and its context. This entry belongs to a study of T cell changes during pregnancy in multiple sclerosis. Sequencing was performed with immunoSEQ multiplex PCR; in TCRdb, only in-frame clones are kept and a portion is missing. The sample lists approximately 99,000 clones; 90% were seen once. The V segment lost 5 bases and the J segment 2 bases; nucleotides outside the gene matches: 11. The CDR3 contains 17 residues. Germline values: CDR1 ENHRY, CDR2 SYGVKD. The J gene is TRBJ2-5, the V gene TRBV10-3; TRBD2 matches at 10 bases. This receptor was identified in a female donor in good health, enrolled as a control in a pregnancy study. This specimen was peripheral blood, taken in the second trimester of pregnancy. CDR3 nucleotide sequence: TGTGCCATCAGTACCTTGGGGCTAGCGGGGGATCAAGAGACCCAGTACTTC. It yields the protein CAISTLGLAGDQETQYF.